These 22 T cell receptor beta chains were sequenced from one sample in a study of blood T cell repertoires in COVID-19 (dated by TCRdb to 2018 to 2020). The library was generated by the immunoSEQ multiplex PCR assay. TCRdb limited this immuneACCESS table to in-frame rearrangements with V and J called. A share of clones is missing; checked studies link under half to unresolved V genes, and the rest is unexplained. The sample yields some 150,000 clones; about nine tenths were counted once. About 2.3% of the sample is taken by the ten largest. Sequencing was performed on peripheral blood. The receptor set was obtained from a human donor in a cohort sampled during active COVID-19.

V and J are TRBV7-9 and TRBJ1-2; D not resolved. CDR3 length equals 13 residues. The germline gives CDR1 SEHNR, CDR2 FQNEAQ (reference sequence). Trimming shortened V by 2 bases and J by 8 bases, and 12 bases separated the two germline ends. The CDR3 nucleotides are TGTGCCAGCAGCTTACTGGGCTCGGGAGGCTACACCTTC. Its translation is CASSLLGSGGYTF.

This clone was recorded only once. The chain carries TRBV7-9 and TRBJ2-5, with 13 bases matching TRBD2. Germline values: CDR1 SEHNR, CDR2 FQNEAQ (reference sequence). The trim removed 6 bases at V and 5 bases at J, leaving 18 bases unmatched. The CDR3 totals 19 residues. The CDR3 loop reads CASSPSGLAGDLGMETQYF. The CDR3 DNA reads TGTGCCAGCAGTCCCAGCGGACTAGCGGGAGATTTGGGGATGGAGACCCAGTACTTC.

The rearrangement links TRBV3-1 (or the pseudogene TRBV3-2) to TRBJ2-3, with 9 bases fitting TRBD2. The germline gives CDR1 LGHDT, CDR2 YNNKEL (reference sequence). V shed 1 base and J 1 base; nucleotides not matched to a gene: 6. The CDR3 is made up of 17 amino acids. CDR3 protein: CASSQAGGRGGTDTQYF. The CDR3 DNA follows: TGTGCCAGCAGCCAAGCAGGCGGGAGGGGGGGCACAGATACGCAGTATTTT.

J is TRBJ1-2 and V is TRBV19; 8 bases agree with TRBD1. Germline V CDR1 and CDR2: LNHDA, SQIVND (reference sequence). V lost 7 bases and J lost 4; bases outside the gene matches: 8. The CDR3 is 14 amino acids. CDR3 sequence reads: CASNLRQGSYGYTF. The CDR3 DNA is TGTGCCAGTAACCTGAGACAGGGGTCCTATGGCTACACCTTC.

V and J are TRBV6-4 and TRBJ2-1; D is perhaps TRBD2 (6 bases). V lost 7 bases, J lost 6 bases, and 19 bases lay in between. Germline CDR1 is MRHNA and CDR2 is SNTAGT. The CDR3 runs 15 residues. The CDR3 nucleotides are TGTGCCAGCACAGCGGAGGGCCACATCCCCAATGAGCAGTTCTTC. This encodes CASTAEGHIPNEQFF.

The CDR3 region is CASSEGGTGGHEQYF. CDR3 nucleotide sequence: TGTGCCAGCAGTGAGGGAGGGACAGGGGGTCACGAGCAGTACTTC. The chain is built from TRBV6-1 and TRBJ2-7; 11 bases align to TRBD1. After removal of 3 bases from V and 5 bases from J, the junction contained 6 bases not matched to a gene. This CDR3 has 15 residues. CDR1 is MNHNS, CDR2 SASEGT, per germline.

As concerns this clone: Other DNA sequences from this sample encode an identical CDR3 as well. The gene calls are TRBV6-5 and TRBJ2-5; D might be TRBD1 (6 bases). Trimming shortened V by 2 bases and J by 5 bases, and 12 bases separated the two germline ends. This CDR3 region has 14 residues. From germline, CDR1 is MNHEY and CDR2 SVGAGI. CDR3 nucleotides: TGTGCCAGCAGTTACCCTGGGGGCGGGGAGACCCAGTACTTC. This codes for CASSYPGGGETQYF.

The J gene is TRBJ1-1, the V gene TRBV5-1; 8 nucleotides line up with TRBD1. V trimming: 4 bases; J trimming: 6 bases; junction bases outside the gene matches: 11. The CDR3 spans 15 residues. The V gene's germline CDR1 is SGHRS and CDR2 YFSETQ. CDR3 sequence: CASSPGTGGGPEAFF. The CDR3 DNA reads TGCGCCAGCAGCCCCGGGACAGGTGGCGGGCCTGAAGCTTTCTTT.

This clone was seen a handful of times. The genes are TRBV7-9 and TRBJ1-4; 9 bases map to TRBD1. The germline gives CDR1 SEHNR, CDR2 FQNEAQ (reference sequence). J gave up 7 bases and V 2 bases, and 14 bases lay outside the gene matches. The CDR3 is made up of 18 amino acids. The CDR3 loop is CASSLSSGQGSWGEKLFF. Here the CDR3 DNA reads TGTGCCAGCAGCTTATCTTCGGGACAGGGATCCTGGGGTGAAAAACTGTTTTTT.

The genes are TRBV7-8 and TRBJ2-2, with D perhaps TRBD2 (7 bases). The germline CDR1 and CDR2 sequences are SGHVS and FQNEAQ. This CDR3 spans 16 amino acids. V gave up 4 bases and J gave up 3 bases, with 15 bases separating them. CDR3 DNA sequence: TGTGCCAGCAGCTCTGGGGGGGCAGGGTACACCGGGGAGCTGTTTTTT. Encoded protein: CASSSGGAGYTGELFF.

The chain combines TRBV30 with TRBJ2-7; 10 bases map to TRBD2. Per the germline V gene, CDR1 is GTSNPN and CDR2 is SVGIG (reference sequence). V dropped 2 bases and J dropped 5; count of bases not matched to a gene: 9. The CDR3 length is 15 residues. The CDR3 bases are TGTGCCTGGAGTTGGCGCCTAGCGGGAGCGGACGAGCAGTACTTC. Its translation: CAWSWRLAGADEQYF.

The V and J genes are TRBV9 and TRBJ1-1, with D unclear. The germline CDR1 and CDR2 sequences are SGDLS and YYNGEE. Trimming pared 0 bases from V and 6 bases from J, leaving 18 bases between. There are 16 residues in the CDR3. Here the CDR3 DNA reads TGTGCCAGCAGCGTAGGGCCAGCGGGGTGGACCTCTGAAGCTTTCTTT. It translates to CASSVGPAGWTSEAFF.

The CDR3 DNA reads TGTGCCAGCAGTCCGCCGGTAGACAGGGGTTGGACCGGGGAGCTGTTTTTT. This codes for CASSPPVDRGWTGELFF. This sequence joins TRBV6-6 and TRBJ2-2; TRBD1 matches at 8 bases. V shed 5 bases and J 5 bases; nucleotides not matched to a gene: 13. Germline V gene lookup returns CDR1 MNHNY and CDR2 SVGAGI (reference sequence). The CDR3 extends over 17 amino acids.

This clone has only one observation. The chain is built from TRBV6-5 and TRBJ1-2; 7 bases map to TRBD1. V was pared by 0 bases and J by 3 bases, with 7 bases of the junction left unmatched. The CDR3 has 16 residues. In germline, CDR1 is MNHEY, CDR2 SVGAGI. For the CDR3, the DNA is TGTGCCAGCAGTTACTCACCTCAAACAGGGGACTATGGCTACACCTTC. Its translation: CASSYSPQTGDYGYTF.

The chain has TRBV9 and TRBJ1-6; 12 bases are a match to TRBD1. Germline CDR1 reads SGDLS; CDR2 reads YYNGEE. J lost 9 bases, V lost 3 bases, and 10 bases had no gene match. The CDR3 length is 17 residues. CDR3 DNA sequence: TGTGCCAGCAGCGCCTCACTGGGGACAGGGGGCTTTTCACCCCTCCACTTT. Translating it yields CASSASLGTGGFSPLHF.

V is TRBV4-3 and J is TRBJ2-2, with TRBD2 matching over 8 bases. The ends lost 4 bases at V and 0 bases at J; junction bases unmatched: 13. The length of the CDR3 is 19 residues. CDR1 and CDR2 (germline): LGHNA, YSLEER. The CDR3 DNA follows: TGCGCCAGCAGCCTAGAGCTGATTAGCGGGGCCGCGAACACCGGGGAGCTGTTTTTT. Translated, it gives CASSLELISGAANTGELFF.

The J gene is TRBJ1-2, the V gene TRBV3-1 (or the pseudogene TRBV3-2); D is unresolved. Germline CDR1 LGHDT, CDR2 YNNKEL (reference sequence). The CDR3 contains 14 residues. The ends were cut back, 3 bases at V and 0 bases at J, with 8 bases in the middle. The CDR3 sequence is CASSQTNSNYGYTF. CDR3 coding DNA: TGTGCCAGCAGCCAGACAAACTCTAACTATGGCTACACCTTC.

V is TRBV6-5 and J is TRBJ1-2, with D maybe TRBD1 (6 bases). The CDR3 sequence is 15 residues long. Between the trimmed V and J ends, which lost 0 bases and 7 bases, there was a span of 15 bases. From germline, CDR1 is MNHEY and CDR2 SVGAGI. DNA of the CDR3: TGTGCCAGCAGTTACTCCGACCCAGGGGTGGGTGGCTACACCTTC. Translation: CASSYSDPGVGGYTF.

This clone has just one count. This chain joins TRBV18 and TRBJ2-4; weak D call: TRBD2 (6 bases). The CDR3 contains 13 residues. CDR1 is KGHSH, CDR2 LQKENI, per germline. V dropped 0 bases and J dropped 6 bases, with 6 bases sitting between them. CDR3 residues: CASSPPGGNIQYF. The CDR3 bases are TGTGCCAGCTCACCACCGGGAGGAAACATTCAGTACTTC.

The J gene is TRBJ1-2, the V gene TRBV7-2; D is ambiguous. Germline loops: CDR1 SGHTA, CDR2 FQGNSA. The CDR3 runs to 13 residues. Between the trimmed V and J ends, which lost 2 bases and 8 bases, there was a span of 12 bases. CDR3: CASSLTGGWGYTF. DNA of the CDR3: TGTGCCAGCAGCTTAACGGGCGGGTGGGGCTACACCTTC.

This clone was observed a single time. The chain employs TRBV6-2 or TRBV6-3 and TRBJ2-7; 7 nucleotides align to TRBD1. This CDR3 has 16 residues. The V segment lost 6 bases and the J segment 2 bases; nucleotides outside the gene matches: 13. Germline V gene lookup returns CDR1 MNHEY and CDR2 SVGEGT. The CDR3 nucleotides are TGTGCCAGCAGCCTAGACCGGGACAGCAGGCCCTACGAGCAGTACTTC. Its translation is CASSLDRDSRPYEQYF.

The chain recombines TRBV9 with TRBJ1-5, with 8 nucleotides matching TRBD1. J was trimmed by 4 bases and V by 3 bases; bases with no gene match: 3. Per germline, CDR1 SGDLS and CDR2 YYNGEE. The CDR3 spans 14 residues. DNA of the CDR3: TGTGCCAGCAGCGCGGACAGGGATAATCAGCCCCAGCATTTT. It codes for CASSADRDNQPQHF.